The 19 T cell receptor beta chains below come from one sample, sequenced in a study of cytomegalovirus exposure and HLA in healthy donors. A multiplex PCR was run with 60 Vbeta primers and 13 Jbeta primers. Generated by immunoSEQ multiplex PCR, the TCRdb table keeps only in-frame clones and is missing some. This sample has roughly 140,000 clones; roughly 80% occur once, and the top ten carry 1.2%. Sequencing was carried out using PBMCs. The origin of the receptors is a female donor in good health and CMV-seronegative.

This chain joins TRBV4-2 and TRBJ1-2; TRBD1 aligns across 9 bases. This CDR3 is built from 15 residues. V lost 4 bases and J lost 5; bases outside the gene matches: 8. Germline CDR1 reads LGHNA; CDR2 reads YNFKEQ. The CDR3 coding sequence is TGTGCCAGCAGCCCTGGGACAGGGCTGGTGTATGGCTACACCTTC. Its protein product is CASSPGTGLVYGYTF.

This clone was detected once. The chain has TRBV6-5 and TRBJ1-1; 7 positions match TRBD1. CDR1 is MNHEY, CDR2 SVGAGI, per germline. The CDR3 runs to 15 residues. J was trimmed by 0 bases and V by 2 bases; bases with no gene match: 3. Here the CDR3 DNA reads TGTGCCAGCAGTTACGGGACAGCCATGAACACTGAAGCTTTCTTT. It encodes CASSYGTAMNTEAFF.

V usage is TRBV5-1 and J usage is TRBJ1-1, with a weak D call TRBD1 (6 bases). Trimming shortened V by 4 bases and J by 5 bases, and 18 bases separated the two germline ends. This CDR3 contains 15 residues. Germline V gene data show CDR1 as SGHRS and CDR2 as YFSETQ. The CDR3 DNA is TGCGCCAGCAGCAACGGTCAGGGGCATAGGACTGAAGCTTTCTTT. Residues: CASSNGQGHRTEAFF.

This chain uses TRBV29-1 with TRBJ2-7; TRBD1 matches at 9 bases. CDR1 is SQVTM and CDR2 is ANQGSEA in the germline V gene. CDR3 length equals 13 residues. J gave up 4 bases and V 4 bases, and 5 bases lay outside the gene matches. CDR3 loop: CSVARQGGYEQYF. The CDR3 DNA follows: TGCAGCGTTGCCCGACAGGGGGGGTACGAGCAGTACTTC.

The sample holds a few counts of this clone. The chain links TRBV6-6 to TRBJ2-7; a possible D gene is TRBD2 (6 bases). The CDR3 covers 15 residues. Germline loops: CDR1 MNHNY, CDR2 SVGAGI (reference sequence). V lost 2 bases and J 5 bases, leaving 16 bases between the germline ends. Here the CDR3 reads CASSYPGLTPNEQYF. CDR3 coding DNA: TGTGCCAGCAGTTACCCCGGACTAACCCCCAACGAGCAGTACTTC.

The J gene is TRBJ2-3, the V gene TRBV2, with TRBD1 matching over 9 bases. V shed 9 bases, J shed 3 bases, and the junction held 13 bases outside the gene matches. This CDR3 is built from 16 residues. Germline values: CDR1 SNHLY, CDR2 FYNNEI. CDR3 bases: TGTGCCAGTCAACCTACCGGGACAGGGAGGACAGATACGCAGTATTTT. It codes for CASQPTGTGRTDTQYF.

This clone has more than one count but fewer than ten. V and J are TRBV6-5 and TRBJ2-1; tentative D call: TRBD2 (5 bases). The CDR3 runs to 13 residues. V dropped 0 bases and J dropped 6 bases, with 6 bases sitting between them. Germline assignment: CDR1 MNHEY and CDR2 SVGAGI. The CDR3 region has the DNA TGTGCCAGCAGTTACTCGACTACCAATGAGCAGTTCTTC. Protein: CASSYSTTNEQFF.

This clone was picked up a small number of times. Other DNA variants within this sample encode the same CDR3. The chain links TRBV7-3 to TRBJ2-2, with D unclear. Per the germline V gene, CDR1 is SGHTA and CDR2 is FQGTGA. The CDR3 loop spans 12 amino acids. V lost 5 bases and J lost 3, with 4 bases in between. CDR3 DNA sequence: TGTGCCAGCAGCCCCGACACCGGGGAGCTGTTTTTT. Translated: CASSPDTGELFF.

The chain employs TRBV11-2 and TRBJ2-7, with 9 bases that match TRBD1. The ends lost 1 base at V and 2 bases at J; junction bases unmatched: 0. Germline CDR1 reads SGHAT; CDR2 reads FQNNGV. This CDR3 region has 14 residues. Written as DNA, the CDR3 is TGTGCCAGCAGCTTAGGGACAGGGGCCTACGAGCAGTACTTC. Translating it yields CASSLGTGAYEQYF.

The chain recombines TRBV27 with TRBJ2-5; 9 bases map to TRBD2. The CDR3 is 14 amino acids. Germline V gives CDR1 MNHEY, CDR2 SMNVEV (reference sequence). V trimming: 7 bases; J trimming: 3 bases; junction bases outside the gene matches: 6. The CDR3 region has the DNA TGTGCCAGCAAGTTGCTAGCGGGAAAAGAGACCCAGTACTTC. Residues: CASKLLAGKETQYF.

Comment on this clone: Given the absence of the conserved phenylalanine or tryptophan at the CDR3 end, a read error is likely. The chain has TRBV28 and TRBJ1-5; perhaps TRBD1 as D (6 bases). V dropped 6 bases and J dropped 5 bases, with 11 bases sitting between them. Germline V gene lookup returns CDR1 MDHEN and CDR2 SYDVKM. CDR3 length: 13 residues. CDR3 amino acids: CASRNGGHQPQHV. CDR3 bases: TGTGCCAGCAGGAACGGGGGGCATCAGCCCCAGCATGTT.

The gene calls are TRBV18 and TRBJ1-5; TRBD1 is a possible D gene (6 bases). Germline lookup yields CDR1 KGHSH and CDR2 LQKENI. This CDR3 has 15 residues. V lost 2 bases and J 0 bases, leaving 8 bases between the germline ends. The DNA of the CDR3 is TGTGCCAGCTCACCAGACAGGAATAGCAATCAGCCCCAGCATTTT. Amino acids: CASSPDRNSNQPQHF.

This clone has only a few counts. The chain is built from TRBV28 and TRBJ2-1; perhaps TRBD1 as D (6 bases). Germline V CDR1 and CDR2: MDHEN, SYDVKM. The CDR3 is 17 amino acids. Trimming shortened V by 5 bases and J by 0 bases, and 17 bases separated the two germline ends. CDR3 amino acids: CASSPPGAGRSYNEQFF. DNA for the CDR3: TGTGCCAGCAGTCCCCCAGGGGCGGGTCGCTCCTACAATGAGCAGTTCTTC.

The chain's CDR3 is CASSLDAGRETQYF. The CDR3 region has the DNA TGTGCCAGCAGCTTGGACGCGGGGCGGGAGACCCAGTACTTC. V and J are TRBV5-6 and TRBJ2-5; a weak D match, TRBD2 (6 bases). The germline CDR1 and CDR2 sequences are SGHDT and YYEEEE. This CDR3 spans 14 amino acids. V lost 0 bases and J 5 bases, leaving 11 bases between the germline ends. The variable domain in full, with the rest retrieved from reference TRBV5-6 and TRBJ2-5, is DAGVTQSPTHLIKTRGQQVTLRCSPKSGHDTVSWYQQALGQGPQFIFQYYEEEERQRGNFPDRFSGHQFPNYSSELNVNALLLGDSALYLCASSLDAGRETQYFGPGTRLLVL.

The genes are TRBV27 and TRBJ1-2, with 8 bases fitting TRBD1. The CDR3 is 12 amino acids. V lost 5 bases to trimming and J lost 8 bases; unmatched junction nucleotides: 4. Germline V gene lookup returns CDR1 MNHEY and CDR2 SMNVEV (reference sequence). Here the CDR3 reads CASSADRVGYTF. DNA for the CDR3: TGTGCCAGCAGTGCGGACAGGGTGGGCTACACCTTC.

The V call is TRBV27, the J call TRBJ1-1; 10 bases are a match to TRBD1. The length of the CDR3 is 15 residues. V lost 4 bases, J lost 6 bases, and 8 bases stayed unmatched. Germline V gives CDR1 MNHEY, CDR2 SMNVEV (reference sequence). The DNA for the CDR3 is TGTGCCAGCAGTTCCATCGACAGGGGGCTTTCTGAAGCTTTCTTT. It specifies CASSSIDRGLSEAFF.

The rearrangement links TRBV6-5 to TRBJ2-1; 9 nucleotides match TRBD2. This CDR3 is built from 15 residues. The V and J ends lost 7 bases and 2 bases, in that order; junction bases with no gene match: 6. From germline, CDR1 is MNHEY and CDR2 SVGAGI. The CDR3 is CASNPSGNTYNEQFF. Here the CDR3 DNA reads TGTGCCAGCAACCCTAGCGGGAACACCTACAATGAGCAGTTCTTC.

The chain couples TRBV18 to TRBJ2-5, with D tentatively TRBD1 (5 bases). Germline CDR1 KGHSH, CDR2 LQKENI. V lost 3 bases and J 3 bases, leaving 14 bases between the germline ends. CDR3 length equals 15 residues. The CDR3 loop is CASSPYRSSEETQYF. The CDR3 coding sequence is TGTGCCAGCTCACCGTACAGGTCCTCGGAAGAGACCCAGTACTTC.

The chain combines TRBV27 with TRBJ1-4; D is unresolved. The CDR3 is made up of 14 amino acids. Trimming left V 4 bases short and J 4 bases short, with 10 bases between. Germline lookup yields CDR1 MNHEY and CDR2 SMNVEV (reference sequence). CDR3 region: CASSSSPLNEKLFF. CDR3 in DNA: TGTGCCAGCAGTTCAAGCCCCCTTAATGAAAAACTGTTTTTT.